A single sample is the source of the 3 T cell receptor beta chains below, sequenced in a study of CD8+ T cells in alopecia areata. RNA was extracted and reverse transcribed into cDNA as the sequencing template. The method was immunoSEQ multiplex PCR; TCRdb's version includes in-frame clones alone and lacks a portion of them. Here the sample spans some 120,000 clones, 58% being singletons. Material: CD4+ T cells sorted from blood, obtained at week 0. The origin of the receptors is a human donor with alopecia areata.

The CDR3 DNA reads as TGTGCCATCAGTGAGGGGGACAGGGGAGGAGGCTACACCTTC. This encodes CAISEGDRGGGYTF. This chain links TRBV10-3 with TRBJ1-2; TRBD1 aligns across 10 bases. The V gene end was trimmed by 2 bases and the J gene end by 8 bases; junction bases not matched to a gene: 5. Per the germline V gene, CDR1 is ENHRY and CDR2 is SYGVKD. The CDR3 consists of 14 residues.

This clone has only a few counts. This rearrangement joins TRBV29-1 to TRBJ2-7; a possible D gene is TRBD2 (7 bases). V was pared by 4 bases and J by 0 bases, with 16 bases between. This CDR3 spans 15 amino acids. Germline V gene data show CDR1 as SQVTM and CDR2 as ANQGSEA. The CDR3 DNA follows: TGCAGCGTTGCGGGGGGCAATAAAGACTCCTACGAGCAGTACTTC. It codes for CSVAGGNKDSYEQYF.

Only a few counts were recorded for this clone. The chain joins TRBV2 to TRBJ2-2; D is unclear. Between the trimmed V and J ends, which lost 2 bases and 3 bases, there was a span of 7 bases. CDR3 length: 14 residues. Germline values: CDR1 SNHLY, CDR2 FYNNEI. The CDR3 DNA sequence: TGTGCCAGCAGTGAATTGGCTGACACCGGGGAGCTGTTTTTT. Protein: CASSELADTGELFF.